The sample holds a few counts of the clone carrying this T cell receptor (beta chain). This sample stems from a study of T cells in Graves' hyperthyroidism and ophthalmopathy. The TCR beta CDR3 regions underwent amplification using RNA transcripts as the source. HTBI primers drove first-round RT-PCR of the TCR CDR3. TCRdb ran MiXCR on the multiplex PCR reads and lists one entry per CDR3 protein. The repertoire holds some 150,000 distinct CDR3 sequences, with approximately 24% as singletons. Trimming took 5 bases from V and 8 from J; bases not matched to a gene: 9. This CDR3 is 15 amino acids long. Germline CDR1 KGHSH, CDR2 LQKENI. Diagnosing involved the use of clinical symptoms, serum thyroxine and TRAb, thyroid ultrasound and orbital computed tomography. The sample, blood from the first hyperthyroidism diagnosis, precedes any ophthalmopathy symptoms.

The gene calls are TRBV18 and TRBJ1-6; TRBD1 agrees at 7 bases. This receptor was obtained from a woman aged 45-59 years with Graves' hyperthyroidism that later progressed to Graves' ophthalmopathy. Sequencing was done on a sample of blood. CDR3 DNA: TGTGCCAGCTCATCCGAGACAGGGCTTGATTCACCCCTCCACTTT. Translated, it gives CASSSETGLDSPLHF.